A selection of T cell receptor beta chains follows, all from one sample in a study of blood T cell repertoires in COVID-19. Clones were read by immunoSEQ multiplex PCR, and TCRdb kept only the in-frame ones, dropping some. The table has a few hundred thousand clones, roughly 90% seen once. Input material: PBMCs or T cells enriched from blood (not recorded which). The receptors shown here come from a woman under 30 with acute COVID-19. Each CDR3 is given with its conserved first and last residue. D genes are given only for firm matches. Clone size, where shown, is once, few, many, or a class for clones that have expanded.

clone_size: .
v_call: TRBV19
d_call: TRBD1
j_call: TRBJ2-5
cdr3_nt: TGTGCCAGTAGTAAAAGGGGGCCGGAGACCCAGTACTTC
cdr3_aa: CASSKRGPETQYF

clone_size: .
v_call: TRBV27
d_call: .
j_call: TRBJ1-1
cdr3_nt: TGTGCCAGCGGCAGAATGGAGCCGAACACTGAAGCTTTCTTT
cdr3_aa: CASGRMEPNTEAFF

clone_size: .
v_call: TRBV6-5
d_call: TRBD2
j_call: TRBJ2-3
cdr3_nt: TGTGCCAGCAGCAACCGGGACTACCTAGATACGCAGTATTTT
cdr3_aa: CASSNRDYLDTQYF

clone_size: .
v_call: TRBV3-1/TRBV3-2
d_call: TRBD2
j_call: TRBJ2-3
cdr3_nt: TGTGCCAGCAGCCGTGTACTAGCGGGAGTTAGAGATACGCAGTATTTT
cdr3_aa: CASSRVLAGVRDTQYF

clone_size: .
v_call: TRBV2
d_call: .
j_call: TRBJ1-2
cdr3_nt: TGTGCCAGCAGTGAACCACGAACCGGCGGTGGCTACACCTTC
cdr3_aa: CASSEPRTGGGYTF

clone_size: .
v_call: TRBV7-2
d_call: .
j_call: TRBJ2-1
cdr3_nt: TGTGCCAGCAGCTATTCGCAGGCAAACAATGAGCAGTTCTTC
cdr3_aa: CASSYSQANNEQFF

clone_size: few
v_call: TRBV19
d_call: .
j_call: TRBJ1-1
cdr3_nt: TGTGCCAGTAGCCCGGCAGGGCATAACACTGAAGCTTTCTTT
cdr3_aa: CASSPAGHNTEAFF

clone_size: once
v_call: TRBV10-2
d_call: .
j_call: TRBJ2-7
cdr3_nt: TGCGCCAGCAGTGAGAGTGGCGGGCGTACCTACGAGCAGTACTTC
cdr3_aa: CASSESGGRTYEQYF

clone_size: .
v_call: TRBV28
d_call: .
j_call: TRBJ2-4
cdr3_nt: TGTGCCAGCAGTTTATCCCAGGGGAAGGCCAAAAACATTCAGTACTTC
cdr3_aa: CASSLSQGKAKNIQYF

clone_size: .
v_call: TRBV9
d_call: .
j_call: TRBJ2-2
cdr3_nt: TGTGCCAGCAGCGTAGTAGGAGGGAACACCGGGGAGCTGTTTTTT
cdr3_aa: CASSVVGGNTGELFF

clone_size: .
v_call: TRBV10-1
d_call: TRBD1
j_call: TRBJ1-6
cdr3_nt: TGCGCCAGCAGTGTGGACAGGGATTCACCCCTCCACTTT
cdr3_aa: CASSVDRDSPLHF

clone_size: .
v_call: TRBV30
d_call: TRBD1
j_call: TRBJ2-5
cdr3_nt: TGTGCCTGGAGCGATATAGTGGGACAGGGGTGGAAGACCCAGTACTTC
cdr3_aa: CAWSDIVGQGWKTQYF

clone_size: .
v_call: TRBV3-1/TRBV3-2
d_call: .
j_call: TRBJ2-1
cdr3_nt: TGTGCCAGCAGCCAATTAAGGAGTTCCTACAATGAGCAGTTCTTC
cdr3_aa: CASSQLRSSYNEQFF

clone_size: .
v_call: TRBV25-1
d_call: TRBD2
j_call: TRBJ2-5
cdr3_nt: TGTGCCAGCAGTGAAGGTAGCGGGAGGGTCTCCAAAGAGACCCAGTACTTC
cdr3_aa: CASSEGSGRVSKETQYF

clone_size: few
v_call: TRBV18
d_call: TRBD2
j_call: TRBJ2-1
cdr3_nt: TGTGCCAGCTCCCCCCCCGGGACTAGAAACAATGAGCAGTTCTTC
cdr3_aa: CASSPPGTRNNEQFF

clone_size: .
v_call: TRBV7-3
d_call: TRBD2
j_call: TRBJ2-7
cdr3_nt: TGTGCCAGCAGCGGGGGACTAGCGGAAGCCTACGAGCAGTACTTC
cdr3_aa: CASSGGLAEAYEQYF

clone_size: .
v_call: TRBV27
d_call: TRBD1
j_call: TRBJ1-5
cdr3_nt: TGTGCCAGCAGTTTAATCGGGACAGGAGGAACAAGGGGTCAGCCCCAGCATTTT
cdr3_aa: CASSLIGTGGTRGQPQHF

clone_size: .
v_call: TRBV5-1
d_call: .
j_call: TRBJ1-1
cdr3_nt: TGCGCCAGCAGCTTGACAGGGCAGGGAGCTTTCTTT
cdr3_aa: CASSLTGQGAFF

clone_size: .
v_call: TRBV7-2
d_call: .
j_call: TRBJ2-4
cdr3_nt: TGTGCCAGCAGCTTCCGCCGGGTCGGGGAAAACATTCAGTACTTC
cdr3_aa: CASSFRRVGENIQYF

clone_size: .
v_call: TRBV27
d_call: TRBD2
j_call: TRBJ2-1
cdr3_nt: TGTGCCAGCAGTTCCCCCCTCGGGGGGAGGGTGAGCAATGAGCAGTTCTTC
cdr3_aa: CASSSPLGGRVSNEQFF

clone_size: .
v_call: TRBV4-1
d_call: TRBD1
j_call: TRBJ1-5
cdr3_nt: TGCGCCAGCAGCCTGGCAGGGGGCAGGCAGCCCCAGCATTTT
cdr3_aa: CASSLAGGRQPQHF

clone_size: .
v_call: TRBV4-2
d_call: .
j_call: TRBJ2-7
cdr3_nt: TGTGCCAGCAGCCAAGCCACCAGCGGCTACGAGCAGTACTTC
cdr3_aa: CASSQATSGYEQYF

clone_size: .
v_call: TRBV6-5
d_call: TRBD1
j_call: TRBJ1-2
cdr3_nt: TGTGCCAGCAGTTACACCCCTGGGACAGACTATGGCTACACCTTC
cdr3_aa: CASSYTPGTDYGYTF

clone_size: .
v_call: TRBV6-5
d_call: TRBD1
j_call: TRBJ2-7
cdr3_nt: TGTGCCAGCAGTTACTCGGGGACAGGGACTTACGAGCAGTACTTC
cdr3_aa: CASSYSGTGTYEQYF

clone_size: .
v_call: TRBV20-1
d_call: .
j_call: TRBJ2-5
cdr3_nt: TGCAGTGCTAGTATAGTCCGGGACTCCTTCCGAGTGGGACAGTACTTC
cdr3_aa: CSASIVRDSFRVGQYF

clone_size: .
v_call: TRBV2
d_call: .
j_call: TRBJ1-1
cdr3_nt: TGTGCCAGCAAGAACGGGGTGAACACTGAAGCTTTCTTT
cdr3_aa: CASKNGVNTEAFF

clone_size: .
v_call: TRBV7-9
d_call: TRBD2
j_call: TRBJ2-1
cdr3_nt: TGTGCCAGCAGCTTAGCGGCGACTAGCGGGAGTCCGGATGAGCAGTTCTTC
cdr3_aa: CASSLAATSGSPDEQFF

clone_size: .
v_call: TRBV7-3
d_call: .
j_call: TRBJ2-5
cdr3_nt: TGTGCCAGCAGTGAAGGAGGGGGCACAACCCAAGAGACCCAGTACTTC
cdr3_aa: CASSEGGGTTQETQYF

clone_size: .
v_call: TRBV28
d_call: TRBD1
j_call: TRBJ1-5
cdr3_nt: TGTGCCAGCAGTCCCCAAGGACAGGGTAGACAGCCCCAGCATTTT
cdr3_aa: CASSPQGQGRQPQHF

clone_size: .
v_call: TRBV5-4
d_call: .
j_call: TRBJ2-3
cdr3_nt: TGTGCCAGCAGCTTTCCGTGGGAGGATACGCAGTATTTT
cdr3_aa: CASSFPWEDTQYF